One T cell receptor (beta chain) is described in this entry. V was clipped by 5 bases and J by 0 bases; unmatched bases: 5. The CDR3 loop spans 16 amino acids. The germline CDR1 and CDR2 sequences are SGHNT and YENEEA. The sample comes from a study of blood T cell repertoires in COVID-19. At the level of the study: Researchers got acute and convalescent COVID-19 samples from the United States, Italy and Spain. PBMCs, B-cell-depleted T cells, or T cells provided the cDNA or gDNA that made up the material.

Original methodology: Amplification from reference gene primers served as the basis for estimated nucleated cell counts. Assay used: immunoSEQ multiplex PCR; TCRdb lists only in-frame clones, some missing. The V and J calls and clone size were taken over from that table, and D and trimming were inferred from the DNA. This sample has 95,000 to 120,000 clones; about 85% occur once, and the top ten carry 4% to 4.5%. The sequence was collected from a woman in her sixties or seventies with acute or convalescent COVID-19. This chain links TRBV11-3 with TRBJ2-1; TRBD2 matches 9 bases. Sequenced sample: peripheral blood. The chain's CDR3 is CASSPAGGPSYNEQFF. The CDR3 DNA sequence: TGTGCCAGCAGCCCCGCGGGAGGGCCCTCCTACAATGAGCAGTTCTTC.